The 17 T cell receptor beta chains below all came from one sample that was sequenced in a study of siplizumab effects on memory and regulatory T cells. The method was immunoSEQ multiplex PCR; TCRdb's version includes in-frame clones alone and lacks a portion of them. Altogether approximately 100,000 clones are present, around 90% being singletons, with the ten largest covering roughly 2.7%. Sequencing used CD4+ T cells sorted from blood. The receptors come from a human donor in good health. Some clones in this sample may be carry-over from other donors' samples.

The chain joins TRBV5-1 to TRBJ2-5; 10 bases align to TRBD1. Trimming at V came to 4 bases and at J to 3 bases, leaving 9 bases not matched to a gene. Germline loops: CDR1 SGHRS, CDR2 YFSETQ. CDR3 size: 16 residues. CDR3 DNA sequence: TGCGCCAGCAGCGTGACAGGGGGCGATTTGAAAGAGACCCAGTACTTC. It is translated as CASSVTGGDLKETQYF.

J is TRBJ2-3 and V is TRBV5-6; the D gene could be TRBD1 or TRBD2 (6 bases each). The CDR3 totals 16 residues. Germline V CDR1 and CDR2: SGHDT, YYEEEE. Trimming removed 2 bases at V and 2 bases at J, with 15 bases between. The CDR3 spells CASSFRRRGNTDTQYF. DNA for the CDR3: TGTGCCAGCAGCTTCCGTCGGAGGGGGAACACAGATACGCAGTATTTT.

CDR3: CASSQVSRMGSMNTEAFF. DNA of the CDR3: TGCGCCAGCAGTCAGGTGTCCCGAATGGGGTCCATGAACACTGAAGCTTTCTTT. The chain has TRBV23-1 and TRBJ1-1; D uncertain. TRBV23-1 qualifies as an ORF whose function is uncertain. The CDR3 sequence is 18 residues long. V was trimmed by 3 bases and J by 0 bases, leaving 20 bases between them.

CDR3 nucleotides: TGTGCCAGCAGTTTGTATTCACCCCTCCACTTT. It codes for CASSLYSPLHF. This chain joins TRBV6-5 and TRBJ1-6; D uncertain. Trimming left V 4 bases short and J 8 bases short, with 3 bases between. The CDR3 loop spans 11 amino acids. In germline, CDR1 is MNHEY, CDR2 SVGAGI.

This clone was recorded only once. V and J are TRBV18 and TRBJ1-5; the D gene is possibly TRBD1 (6 bases). V lost 3 bases and J lost 3, with 12 bases in between. The CDR3 totals 15 residues. CDR1 KGHSH and CDR2 LQKENI come from the germline V gene. The CDR3 DNA sequence: TGTGCCAGCTCACCTTACAGGGTGGACAATCAGCCCCAGCATTTT. It yields the protein CASSPYRVDNQPQHF.

The genes are TRBV6-6 and TRBJ2-7; D unresolved. V gave up 6 bases and J gave up 0 bases, with 12 bases separating them. Germline V gives CDR1 MNHNY, CDR2 SVGAGI (reference sequence). The CDR3 runs to 14 residues. The CDR3 DNA reads as TGTGCCAGCAGCTCAACAGCTCCCTCCTACGAGCAGTACTTC. This gives the protein CASSSTAPSYEQYF.

The chain joins TRBV19 to TRBJ2-3; TRBD1 matches at 10 bases. The trim removed 3 bases at V and 3 bases at J, leaving 6 bases unmatched. Germline-derived CDR1 and CDR2 are LNHDA and SQIVND (reference sequence). This CDR3 comprises 16 residues. The CDR3 bases are TGTGCCAGTAGTATGTTCGCGGGACAGGGGACAGATACGCAGTATTTT. It is translated as CASSMFAGQGTDTQYF.

The V gene is TRBV10-3, the J gene TRBJ2-3; TRBD2 matches 7 bases. The germline V gene has CDR1 ENHRY and CDR2 SYGVKD. The CDR3 extends over 15 amino acids. V was pared by 0 bases and J by 6 bases, with 6 bases of the junction left unmatched. The DNA of the CDR3 is TGTGCCATCAGTGAGTCGCAGGGAGGGTCGGATACGCAGTATTTT. This codes for CAISESQGGSDTQYF.

This sequence joins TRBV30 and TRBJ2-5; 8 bases map to TRBD2. The junction had 8 bases not matched to a gene; V was cut back by 5 bases and J by 3 bases. The CDR3 has 14 residues. The germline V gene encodes CDR1 GTSNPN and CDR2 SVGIG (reference sequence). This CDR3 is CAWSYRGGKETQYF. The CDR3 DNA sequence: TGTGCCTGGTCTTACCGGGGGGGTAAAGAGACCCAGTACTTC.

The CDR3 nucleotides read TGTGCCAGCCGGGCAGGGTTGACCACAGATACGCAGTATTTT. This gives the protein CASRAGLTTDTQYF. The chain links TRBV10-3 to TRBJ2-3; D possibly corresponds to TRBD1 (5 bases). The CDR3 extends over 14 amino acids. Between the trimmed V and J ends, which lost 10 bases and 2 bases, there was a span of 16 bases. CDR1 ENHRY and CDR2 SYGVKD come from the germline V gene.

The chain couples TRBV28 to TRBJ1-5; TRBD1 matches 10 bases. The V segment lost 6 bases and the J segment 5 bases; nucleotides outside the gene matches: 10. This CDR3 has 16 amino acids. Looked up from germline, CDR1 is MDHEN and CDR2 is SYDVKM. The CDR3 bases are TGTGCCAGCAGACTAACCCGGACAGGGGGACATCAGCCCCAGCATTTT. This encodes CASRLTRTGGHQPQHF.

This sequence joins TRBV7-9 and TRBJ1-2; no firm D call. Germline CDR1 is SEHNR and CDR2 is FQNEAQ (reference sequence). The CDR3 consists of 12 residues. Trimming took 2 bases from V and 7 from J, leaving 8 bases between them. For the CDR3, the DNA is TGTGCCAGCAGCTTATGGGATGCTGGCTACACCTTC. Residues: CASSLWDAGYTF.

The gene calls are TRBV7-8 and TRBJ1-2; D uncertain. The germline V and J ends were trimmed by 2 bases and 2 bases, with 21 bases remaining between them. The CDR3 has 18 amino acids. Germline CDR1 reads SGHVS; CDR2 reads FQNEAQ. The CDR3 DNA is TGTGCCAGCAGCTTATATTTTATACTGGCCGCGAAGAACTATGGCTACACCTTC. Protein sequence: CASSLYFILAAKNYGYTF.

The V gene is TRBV7-2, the J gene TRBJ2-7; TRBD2 aligns across 9 bases. The CDR3 runs to 14 residues. Trimming took 3 bases from V and 4 from J; bases not matched to a gene: 4. The germline gives CDR1 SGHTA, CDR2 FQGNSA. The CDR3 spells CASSFGTSLYEQYF. The CDR3 nucleotides are TGTGCCAGCAGCTTCGGGACTAGCTTGTACGAGCAGTACTTC.

V gene TRBV6-5 combines with J gene TRBJ1-2, with D uncertain. This CDR3 has 14 residues. The V gene lost 4 bases and the J gene lost 3 bases, with 12 bases spanning the gap. Germline loops: CDR1 MNHEY, CDR2 SVGAGI. As DNA, the CDR3 is TGTGCCAGCAGTTCGGCAGGCCGATACTATGGCTACACCTTC. This gives the protein CASSSAGRYYGYTF.

The CDR3 region has the DNA TGTGCCAGCAGTCTCGGGGGACACCTTAATTCACCCCTCCACTTT. Residues: CASSLGGHLNSPLHF. The chain combines TRBV28 with TRBJ1-6; D may be TRBD1 (6 bases). CDR3 length: 15 amino acids. Germline values: CDR1 MDHEN, CDR2 SYDVKM. The V end was cut by 5 bases, the J end by 6 bases, with 14 bases between.

V gene TRBV7-2 combines with J gene TRBJ2-7, with 12 bases matching TRBD2. Germline CDR1 and CDR2: SGHTA and FQGNSA. The CDR3 sequence is 14 residues long. V dropped 7 bases and J dropped 6; count of bases not matched to a gene: 7. Here the CDR3 DNA reads TGTGCCAGCACCAGGACTAGCGGGAATGGCGAGCAGTACTTC. It specifies CASTRTSGNGEQYF.